The TCR beta chain described here comes from a study of blood T cells in healthy people across ages. Background on the study: Capture by template switching was about one barcoded beta molecule per two T cells.

Worth noting for this clonotype: Its antigen is currently unknown.

Germline CDR1 and CDR2: SQVTM and ANQGSEA. V shed 4 bases and J 6 bases; nucleotides not matched to a gene: 6. The CDR3 consists of 14 residues. A second PCR, run for about 7 to 11 cycles, used a sample-barcoded 5' primer plus a J-beta primer mix. Tagging of each cDNA molecule was performed by a template-switch adaptor with 12 random nucleotides. Each CDR3 protein gets one entry after TCRdb re-called the 5' RACE reads with MiXCR. The sample lists about 970,000 distinct CDR3 sequences, about 51% occurring once. The study, taken as a whole, reports: Long-lived and aged donors differed, with more naive CD4+ cells and higher diversity in the long-lived.

The sample comprised blood. The chain recombines TRBV29-1 with TRBJ1-2, with 12 bases fitting TRBD1. This sequence originates from a woman aged 55-70 years in good health. The DNA of the CDR3 is TGCAGCGTTGGGGGACAGGGGGCGAGTCATGGCTACACCTTC. It yields the protein CSVGGQGASHGYTF.